This T cell receptor (beta chain) was recorded in a study of Ad26.COV2.S vaccination and SARS-CoV-2 variants. About the study: Ad26.COV2.S given intramuscularly, once or twice 56 days apart. Findings and limits, study-wide: For non-spike TCRs, breadth in vaccine recipients resembled that in placebo recipients.

The V end lost 3 bases, the J end lost 5 bases, and 19 bases lay between the germline ends. The CDR3 runs 16 residues. Germline assignment: CDR1 ENHRY and CDR2 SYGVKD. Turning to this clone: Its antigen is still unknown.

Treatment: 15 to 20 received Ad26.COV2.S at low or high dose, single or two shots; 5 received placebo; per-sample allocation not given. Sampling happened 63 days after the first vaccine or placebo injection. Some clones are missing from TCRdb's copy, which holds only in-frame ones; the method was immunoSEQ multiplex PCR. The table includes around 400,000 clones, 90% detected once. This chain connects TRBV10-3 to TRBJ2-5, with D unresolved. The sequenced sample was peripheral blood, obtained in a trial of Ad26.COV2.S vaccine versus placebo. This receptor was taken from a person between 18 and 60 years old who received the Ad26.COV2.S COVID-19 vaccine or a placebo. The CDR3 region is CAISEVKETLTETQYF. The CDR3, as DNA: TGTGCCATCAGTGAAGTTAAGGAGACCTTAACGGAGACCCAGTACTTC.